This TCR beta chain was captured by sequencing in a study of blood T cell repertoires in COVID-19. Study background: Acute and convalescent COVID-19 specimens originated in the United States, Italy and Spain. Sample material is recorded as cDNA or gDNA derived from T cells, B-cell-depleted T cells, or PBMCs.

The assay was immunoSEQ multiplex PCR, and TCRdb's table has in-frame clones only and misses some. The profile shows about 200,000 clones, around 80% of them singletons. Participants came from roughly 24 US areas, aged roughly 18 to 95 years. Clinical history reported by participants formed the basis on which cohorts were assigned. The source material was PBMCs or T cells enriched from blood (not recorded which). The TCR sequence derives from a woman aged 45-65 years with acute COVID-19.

In DNA form, the CDR3 reads TGTGCCAGCAGCACCGGAGGGCCGAACACCGGGGAGCTGTTTTTT. Its translation: CASSTGGPNTGELFF. This rearrangement joins TRBV7-9 to TRBJ2-2; a weak D match, TRBD2 (6 bases). The CDR3 consists of 15 residues. Per the germline V gene, CDR1 is SEHNR and CDR2 is FQNEAQ (reference sequence). The V end was cut by 5 bases, the J end by 0 bases, with 10 bases between. Using reference TRBV7-9 and TRBJ2-2 for the parts outside the CDR3, the full variable domain is DTGVSQNPRHKITKRGQNVTFRCDPISEHNRLYWYRQTLGQGPEFLTYFQNEAQLEKSRLLSDRFSAERPKGSFSTLEIQRTEQGDSAMYLCASSTGGPNTGELFFGEGSRLTVL.